This T cell receptor beta chain emerged from a study of blood T cell repertoires in COVID-19. About the research overall: PBMCs, B-cell-depleted T cells, or T cells provided the cDNA or gDNA that made up the material.

Original processing methods: Nucleated cell number was recorded as an estimate derived from reference gene primer amplification. The data were produced by immunoSEQ multiplex PCR, yet TCRdb's version contains in-frame clones alone and is incomplete. V and J calls and clone size are as listed in that table; D and trimming were resolved from the DNA. The sample carries 95,000 to 150,000 clones, 82% recorded once. CDR3 length: 15 residues. Germline V CDR1 and CDR2: SGHTA, FQGNSA. Losses at the gene ends were 5 bases for V and 4 bases for J; bases not matched to a gene: 7. The source of this sequence is a human donor in a cohort sampled during active COVID-19. The rearrangement links TRBV7-2 to TRBJ2-2; 7 bases are shared with TRBD1. The specimen was peripheral blood. The CDR3 DNA reads TGTGCCAGCAGCCCCGTCGGGACAGTCACCGGGGAGCTGTTTTTT. Encoded protein: CASSPVGTVTGELFF.